These 29 T cell receptor beta chains originate from one sample sequenced in a study of CD8 T cells in ankylosing spondylitis (dated by TCRdb to the late 2010s). The library was obtained by 5' RACE. TCRdb records Illumina HiSeq 2500 as the sequencer. Through fastp at Q25 and MiXCR, TCRdb rebuilt clones from the public reads, retaining in-frame beta chains. Identical CDR3 proteins give one entry, which carries the most common genes and DNA. The sample table contains about 160,000 distinct CDR3 sequences; only one count was recorded for about 16% of them. Approximately 7.8% of the sample rests with the top ten. The sample consisted of blood, either unsorted or a sorted T cell fraction (not recorded which). The receptors shown here come from a male donor with ankylosing spondylitis or in good health (not recorded which).

This sequence joins TRBV4-2 and TRBJ2-7; 9 nucleotides match TRBD2. V shed 1 base, J shed 3 bases, and the junction held 10 bases outside the gene matches. The CDR3 covers 17 residues. Germline lookup yields CDR1 LGHNA and CDR2 YNFKEQ. The CDR3 DNA is TGTGCCAGCAGCCAAGTTGGTCTGCCTAGCGGGATCTACGAGCAGTACTTC. It codes for CASSQVGLPSGIYEQYF.

This clonotype occurred a few times. The chain combines TRBV7-9 with TRBJ2-2, with TRBD2 matching 7 bases. This CDR3 has 15 amino acids. V shed 10 bases, J shed 1 base, and the junction held 9 bases outside the gene matches. Germline CDR1 reads SEHNR; CDR2 reads FQNEAQ (reference sequence). The CDR3 reads CATILGGGNTGELFF. In DNA, the CDR3 is TGTGCCACCATCCTTGGCGGGGGGAACACCGGGGAGCTGTTTTTT. The variable domain in full, completed from reference TRBV7-9 and TRBJ2-2, reads DTGVSQNPRHKITKRGQNVTFRCDPISEHNRLYWYRQTLGQGPEFLTYFQNEAQLEKSRLLSDRFSAERPKGSFSTLEIQRTEQGDSAMYLCATILGGGNTGELFFGEGSRLTVL.

This clonotype was recorded many times. CDR3 nucleotides: TGCGCCAGCAGCCAACAGGGGGCGAGCTCCTACGAGCAGTACTTC. Its translation is CASSQQGASSYEQYF. The rearrangement uses TRBV5-1 and TRBJ2-7, with 9 bases matching TRBD1. Losses at the gene ends were 4 bases for V and 0 bases for J; bases not matched to a gene: 5. Germline assignment: CDR1 SGHRS and CDR2 YFSETQ. This CDR3 region has 15 residues.

This clonotype was counted a few times. The V and J genes are TRBV7-9 and TRBJ1-1; D possibly corresponds to TRBD1 (5 bases). The CDR3 is 14 amino acids. The germline CDR1 and CDR2 sequences are SEHNR and FQNEAQ (reference sequence). Trimming stripped 2 bases from V and 5 bases from J, with 12 bases between. CDR3 loop: CASSLTVRETEAFF. In DNA, the CDR3 is TGTGCCAGCAGCTTAACCGTCAGGGAGACTGAAGCTTTCTTT.

This chain connects TRBV7-9 to TRBJ2-3; 8 bases map to TRBD2. The trim removed 7 bases at V and 2 bases at J, leaving 2 bases unmatched. The CDR3 spans 13 residues. CDR1 and CDR2 (germline): SEHNR, FQNEAQ (reference sequence). For the CDR3, the DNA is TGTGCCAGCAAGCGGGAGAACACAGATACGCAGTATTTT. Amino acid sequence: CASKRENTDTQYF. The variable domain in full, with the rest retrieved from reference TRBV7-9 and TRBJ2-3, is DTGVSQNPRHKITKRGQNVTFRCDPISEHNRLYWYRQTLGQGPEFLTYFQNEAQLEKSRLLSDRFSAERPKGSFSTLEIQRTEQGDSAMYLCASKRENTDTQYFGPGTRLTVL.

This clonotype was seen repeatedly, ten times or more. The chain recombines TRBV7-9 with TRBJ2-1, with D unresolved. There are 15 residues in the CDR3. Germline V lookup: CDR1 SEHNR, CDR2 FQNEAQ (reference sequence). V was trimmed by 3 bases and J by 12 bases, leaving 21 bases between them. The DNA of the CDR3 is TGTGCCAGCAGCTTCACCCAAGAATCGACTCCGGGGCAGTTCTTC. Protein: CASSFTQESTPGQFF.

The chain joins TRBV24-1 to TRBJ2-2; D is perhaps TRBD1 (6 bases). The germline CDR1 and CDR2 sequences are KGHDR and SFDVKD. Trimming shortened V by 6 bases and J by 4 bases, and 11 bases separated the two germline ends. The length of the CDR3 is 14 residues. Here the CDR3 reads CATSLTGLTGELFF. Written as DNA, the CDR3 is TGTGCCACCAGTTTAACAGGGCTCACCGGGGAGCTGTTTTTT.

This clonotype was seen a handful of times. The chain employs TRBV20-1 and TRBJ2-2, with TRBD2 matching 9 bases. The CDR3 sequence is 15 residues long. CDR1 and CDR2 (germline): DFQATT, SNEGSKA (reference sequence). V dropped 0 bases and J dropped 4; count of bases not matched to a gene: 3. DNA for the CDR3: TGCAGTGCTAGAGAGGGGACTAGCCTCACCGGGGAGCTGTTTTTT. This translates into CSAREGTSLTGELFF.

This clonotype was detected ten times or more. The V call is TRBV5-1, the J call TRBJ2-1; D not certain. V was trimmed by 0 bases and J by 0 bases, leaving 10 bases between them. This CDR3 contains 16 residues. Germline lookup yields CDR1 SGHRS and CDR2 YFSETQ. Written as DNA, the CDR3 is TGCGCCAGCAGCTTGGCCGACGGAAGCTCCTACAATGAGCAGTTCTTC. This translates into CASSLADGSSYNEQFF.

This sequence joins TRBV6-5 and TRBJ1-4; D gene uncertain. V was cut by 6 bases and J by 8 bases, with 7 bases left in between. The CDR3 covers 11 residues. CDR1 and CDR2 from the germline V gene are MNHEY and SVGAGI. CDR3 DNA sequence: TGTGCCAGCAGGTTAAGGGAAAAACTGTTTTTT. This translates into CASRLREKLFF.

This clonotype was counted a few times. The rearrangement links TRBV5-5 to TRBJ2-2, with D unresolved. Germline V gene lookup returns CDR1 SGHKS and CDR2 YYEKEE (reference sequence). Trimming removed 0 bases at V and 0 bases at J, with 9 bases between. There are 16 residues in the CDR3. DNA for the CDR3: TGTGCCAGCAGCTTGGGGCCAGGTGCGAACACCGGGGAGCTGTTTTTT. It translates to CASSLGPGANTGELFF. The whole variable domain, filled in from reference TRBV5-5 and TRBJ2-2, reads DAGVTQSPTHLIKTRGQQVTLRCSPISGHKSVSWYQQVLGQGPQFIFQYYEKEERGRGNFPDRFSARQFPNYSSELNVNALLLGDSALYLCASSLGPGANTGELFFGEGSRLTVL.

The V and J genes are TRBV7-6 and TRBJ2-1; the match to TRBD2 covers 9 bases. V gave up 5 bases and J gave up 7 bases; unmatched junction bases: 12. From germline, CDR1 is SGHVS and CDR2 FNYEAQ. The CDR3 contains 16 residues. Here the CDR3 DNA reads TGTGCCAGCAGCCTTAGGGCAAGGCTAGCGGGAAATGAGCAGTTCTTC. Translation: CASSLRARLAGNEQFF. Filled out from reference TRBV7-6 and TRBJ2-1, the complete variable domain reads GAGVSQSPRYKVTKRGQDVALRCDPISGHVSLYWYRQALGQGPEFLTYFNYEAQQDKSGLPNDRFSAERPEGSISTLTIQRTEQRDSAMYRCASSLRARLAGNEQFFGPGTRLTVL.

This clonotype was seen repeatedly, ten times or more. The rearrangement links TRBV20-1 to TRBJ1-1; D gene uncertain. CDR1 and CDR2 (germline): DFQATT, SNEGSKA (reference sequence). V lost 0 bases and J lost 0, with 14 bases in between. The CDR3 length is 16 residues. CDR3 region: CSARDPISGMNTEAFF. CDR3 sequence (DNA): TGCAGTGCTAGAGACCCCATAAGCGGGATGAACACTGAAGCTTTCTTT.

This clonotype was counted between two and nine times. This sequence joins TRBV7-2 and TRBJ2-1; D is possibly TRBD1 or TRBD2 (5 bases each). Trimming left V 4 bases short and J 15 bases short, with 16 bases between. CDR3 size: 12 residues. Germline lookup yields CDR1 SGHTA and CDR2 FQGNSA. The CDR3 is CASSSPPSGTFF. The CDR3 DNA reads as TGTGCCAGCAGCTCACCTCCTTCTGGGACGTTCTTC.

CDR3 protein: CASSLGYRENSPLHF. The CDR3 coding sequence is TGCGCCAGCAGCTTGGGGTACAGGGAAAATTCACCCCTCCACTTT. This chain links TRBV5-1 with TRBJ1-6, with D perhaps TRBD1 (6 bases). With 0 bases removed from V and 7 bases from J, the gap between germline ends came to 11 bases. Germline V gene sequence: CDR1 SGHRS, CDR2 YFSETQ. The CDR3 length is 15 residues.

The J gene is TRBJ2-7, the V gene TRBV6-1, with 7 nucleotides matching TRBD2. CDR1 is MNHNS, CDR2 SASEGT, per germline. The CDR3 is 14 residues long. The V segment lost 3 bases and the J segment 3 bases; nucleotides outside the gene matches: 5. CDR3 nucleotides: TGTGCCAGCAGTGATGGGGGGGTCGTCTACGAGCAGTACTTC. This sequence encodes CASSDGGVVYEQYF.

This clonotype appeared a few times. The V gene is TRBV6-1, the J gene TRBJ1-4, with D possibly TRBD1 on 6 matching bases. From germline, CDR1 is MNHNS and CDR2 SASEGT. V lost 4 bases to trimming and J lost 0 bases, with 9 bases between them. The CDR3 totals 15 residues. Written as DNA, the CDR3 is TGTGCCAGCAGTGGGGGGCAGGCAACTAATGAAAAACTGTTTTTT. It translates to CASSGGQATNEKLFF.

This clonotype was seen more than once but under ten times. The V and J genes are TRBV29-1 and TRBJ2-4; 7 bases match TRBD1. The germline CDR1 and CDR2 sequences are SQVTM and ANQGSEA. The V and J ends lost 6 bases and 4 bases, in that order; junction bases with no gene match: 12. This CDR3 comprises 15 residues. The CDR3 sequence is CSVRTEDRMKNIQYF. CDR3 DNA sequence: TGCAGCGTCCGCACCGAGGACAGGATGAAAAACATTCAGTACTTC.

There are a few counts of this clonotype. The chain links TRBV9 to TRBJ1-1; TRBD1 agrees at 9 bases. J lost 11 bases, V lost 7 bases, and 12 bases had no gene match. This CDR3 is built from 13 residues. The germline V gene encodes CDR1 SGDLS and CDR2 YYNGEE. The DNA of the CDR3 is TGTGCCAGCGCGCCGGGACAGGGCGTGAATGCTTTCTTT. This gives the protein CASAPGQGVNAFF.

The chain uses TRBV5-6 and TRBJ2-2, with 8 bases identical to TRBD2. The CDR3 has 16 residues. The junction had 8 bases not matched to a gene; V was cut back by 0 bases and J by 7 bases. CDR1 is SGHDT and CDR2 is YYEEEE in the germline V gene. The CDR3 nucleotides read TGTGCCAGCAGCTTGGTCGGGAGGGCCCTCGACGGGGAGCTGTTTTTT. Translated, it gives CASSLVGRALDGELFF.

This clonotype was recorded at least ten times. Here the CDR3 reads CASSLVSWGEGWNTEAFF. The CDR3 DNA sequence: TGCGCCAGCAGCTTGGTGTCTTGGGGCGAGGGGTGGAACACTGAAGCTTTCTTT. The genes are TRBV5-1 and TRBJ1-1, with a tentative D call TRBD1 (5 bases). With 0 bases removed from V and 1 base from J, the gap between germline ends came to 19 bases. Germline loops: CDR1 SGHRS, CDR2 YFSETQ. The CDR3 has 18 amino acids.

CDR3 nucleotide sequence: TGTGCCAGCAGCTTAGCGTGGGAAAATTCACCCCTCCACTTT. Protein sequence: CASSLAWENSPLHF. The rearrangement links TRBV7-2 to TRBJ1-6; D remains unclear. V lost 0 bases to trimming and J lost 7 bases, with 7 bases between them. The CDR3 contains 14 residues. The germline CDR1 and CDR2 sequences are SGHTA and FQGNSA.

The chain carries TRBV20-1 and TRBJ2-1; D unclear. CDR1 is DFQATT and CDR2 is SNEGSKA in the germline V gene (reference sequence). V gave up 4 bases and J gave up 0 bases, with 10 bases separating them. The CDR3 is 14 amino acids. CDR3 nucleotide sequence: TGCAGTGCTATCCCGGCCGACTCCTACAATGAGCAGTTCTTC. This gives the protein CSAIPADSYNEQFF.

On this clonotype: A much larger clone differs from this one at a single base, so this may be a read error. The V and J genes are TRBV12-3 or TRBV12-4 and TRBJ2-6; D may match TRBD1 or TRBD2 (5 bases each). CDR3 size: 17 residues. V lost 7 bases and J 0 bases, leaving 16 bases between the germline ends. The CDR3 nucleotides read TGTGCCAGCACTTTCCGGGGCCTCGGCTCTGGGGCCAACGTCCTGACTTTC. Its translation is CASTFRGLGSGANVLTF.

This clonotype was seen a few times. The V and J genes are TRBV29-1 and TRBJ1-2, with D tentatively TRBD1 (6 bases). Germline V gene data show CDR1 as SQVTM and CDR2 as ANQGSEA. V was shortened by 4 bases and J by 4 bases, with 16 bases between the two germline ends. CDR3 length: 14 residues. CDR3 loop: CSVVLTGKGYGYTF. In nucleotides, the CDR3 is TGCAGCGTTGTGTTAACAGGGAAGGGCTATGGCTACACCTTC.

The genes are TRBV7-2 and TRBJ2-5, with 10 positions matching TRBD1. This CDR3 has 14 residues. V lost 7 bases, J lost 3 bases, and 5 bases stayed unmatched. CDR1 and CDR2 (germline): SGHTA, FQGNSA. The CDR3 reads CASTSGTGEETQYF. CDR3 DNA: TGTGCCAGCACCTCCGGGACAGGGGAAGAGACCCAGTACTTC.

Many counts were recorded for this clonotype. The chain uses TRBV20-1 and TRBJ2-1; TRBD1 or TRBD2 may be the D gene (5 bases each). Trimming took off 3 bases at V and 1 base at J, with 13 bases between the two ends. The CDR3 sequence is 15 residues long. Germline CDR1 DFQATT, CDR2 SNEGSKA (reference sequence). Here the CDR3 reads CSASLTGGSYNEQFF. The CDR3 DNA reads TGCAGTGCTAGCCTTACAGGAGGTTCCTACAATGAGCAGTTCTTC.

J is TRBJ2-2 and V is TRBV12-3 or TRBV12-4; no clear D. CDR3 length equals 16 residues. V was clipped by 5 bases and J by 1 base, with 14 bases between them. The CDR3 spells CASSKRATVNTGELFF. CDR3 coding DNA: TGTGCCAGCAGTAAACGGGCTACGGTGAACACCGGGGAGCTGTTTTTT.

The rearrangement links TRBV28 to TRBJ2-3, with 9 bases fitting TRBD1. The CDR3 length is 16 residues. Germline CDR1 reads MDHEN; CDR2 reads SYDVKM. V shed 5 bases, J shed 1 base, and the junction held 7 bases outside the gene matches. CDR3 amino acids: CASSPLGQGRTDTQYF. The CDR3 DNA reads as TGTGCCAGCAGTCCTTTAGGACAGGGGCGCACAGATACGCAGTATTTT.